Below, 21 T cell receptor beta chains from the same sample are listed, as sequenced in a study of cytomegalovirus exposure and HLA in healthy donors. The PCR was carried out with 60 Vbeta primers and 13 Jbeta primers. Measured with immunoSEQ multiplex PCR; TCRdb has only the in-frame clones, and not every one. The sample carries 200,000 or so clones, 75% to 80% recorded once. Sequencing was carried out using PBMCs. The receptors shown here come from a man in his late teens or twenties in good health and CMV-seronegative.

The chain joins TRBV5-1 to TRBJ2-5; TRBD1 matches 12 bases. There are 21 residues in the CDR3. J gave up 2 bases and V 4 bases, and 21 bases lay outside the gene matches. Germline lookup yields CDR1 SGHRS and CDR2 YFSETQ. The CDR3 loop reads CASSPEAGTGGVAGIQETQYF. CDR3 sequence (DNA): TGCGCCAGCAGCCCAGAAGCGGGGACAGGGGGCGTCGCGGGAATACAAGAGACCCAGTACTTC.

This chain joins TRBV28 and TRBJ2-1; a weak D match, TRBD2 (7 bases). Germline CDR1 is MDHEN and CDR2 is SYDVKM. This CDR3 region has 14 residues. V lost 7 bases to trimming and J lost 4 bases, with 14 bases between them. CDR3 sequence reads: CASTMGGGYNEQFF. The CDR3 coding sequence is TGTGCCAGCACTATGGGAGGGGGTTACAATGAGCAGTTCTTC.

DNA for the CDR3: TGTGCCAGCAGTTGGTTAGAGGGAAACACCATATATTTT. Its translation is CASSWLEGNTIYF. J is TRBJ1-3 and V is TRBV28; D ambiguous. Trimming took off 4 bases at V and 4 bases at J, with 8 bases between the two ends. The CDR3 totals 13 residues. CDR1 is MDHEN, CDR2 SYDVKM, per germline. The full variable domain, with the rest looked up from reference TRBV28 and TRBJ1-3, is DVKVTQSSRYLVKRTGEKVFLECVQDMDHENMFWYRQDPGLGLRLIYFSYDVKMKEKGDIPEGYSVSREKKERFSLILESASTNQTSMYLCASSWLEGNTIYFGEGSWLTVV.

The table lists this clone with a few counts. The chain links TRBV7-2 to TRBJ2-1; 15 bases are shared with TRBD2. This CDR3 is built from 16 residues. Germline CDR1 reads SGHTA; CDR2 reads FQGNSA. V gave up 4 bases and J gave up 9 bases; unmatched junction bases: 7. DNA of the CDR3: TGTGCCAGCAGCTCCAGGACTAGCGGGGGGGCTGTTGAGCAGTTCTTC. This gives the protein CASSSRTSGGAVEQFF.

The rearrangement joins TRBV28 to TRBJ2-3; D may be TRBD2 (6 bases). The V end was cut by 4 bases, the J end by 4 bases, with 15 bases between. Germline lookup yields CDR1 MDHEN and CDR2 SYDVKM. The CDR3 spans 15 residues. The CDR3 nucleotides are TGTGCCAGCAGTTCCCCCGGGGGTAGGGCAGATACGCAGTATTTT. Encoded protein: CASSSPGGRADTQYF.

The chain joins TRBV27 to TRBJ2-1, with D perhaps matching TRBD2 (5 bases). Trimming took 8 bases from V and 3 from J, leaving 14 bases between them. Germline V CDR1 and CDR2: MNHEY, SMNVEV (reference sequence). This CDR3 has 14 residues. CDR3 in amino acids: CASGKSGNYNEQFF. DNA of the CDR3: TGTGCCAGCGGGAAATCCGGGAACTACAATGAGCAGTTCTTC.

The rearrangement uses TRBV19 and TRBJ2-1, with unresolved D. Germline lookup yields CDR1 LNHDA and CDR2 SQIVND (reference sequence). Trimming removed 0 bases at V and 4 bases at J, with 7 bases between. This CDR3 region has 14 residues. The CDR3 DNA follows: TGTGCCAGTAGTATAGATAAAGCTTACAATGAGCAGTTCTTC. Its protein product is CASSIDKAYNEQFF.

This rearrangement joins TRBV7-2 to TRBJ2-5; D is unclear. Germline CDR1 reads SGHTA; CDR2 reads FQGNSA. V shed 6 bases and J shed 1 base, with 12 bases lying between them. This CDR3 region has 14 residues. The CDR3 loop is CASRRVVPQETQYF. The CDR3, as DNA: TGTGCCAGCAGGCGAGTGGTCCCCCAAGAGACCCAGTACTTC.

On this clone: The sample carries other DNA sequences with the same CDR3. The rearrangement uses TRBV7-9 and TRBJ2-3; D call uncertain. V was trimmed by 0 bases and J by 1 base, leaving 5 bases between them. Germline V CDR1 and CDR2: SEHNR, FQNEAQ (reference sequence). The CDR3 spans 14 residues. CDR3 region: CASSLAGGTDTQYF. The DNA for the CDR3 is TGTGCCAGCAGCTTAGCTGGAGGCACAGATACGCAGTATTTT.

The chain carries TRBV15 and TRBJ1-4, with D tentatively TRBD1 (5 bases). From germline, CDR1 is LNHNV and CDR2 YYDKDF (reference sequence). This CDR3 has 15 residues. The V end was cut by 1 base, the J end by 4 bases, with 10 bases between. Written as DNA, the CDR3 is TGTGCCACCAGCAGAGCGGGGGGAGGTAATGAAAAACTGTTTTTT. Translation gives CATSRAGGGNEKLFF.

CDR3: CASSYGGLLNYGYTF. DNA for the CDR3: TGTGCCAGCAGTTATGGAGGGCTCCTTAACTATGGCTACACCTTC. This chain links TRBV6-5 with TRBJ1-2; D call uncertain. V lost 3 bases, J lost 1 base, and 12 bases lay in between. Germline V gives CDR1 MNHEY, CDR2 SVGAGI. This CDR3 region has 15 residues.

The chain combines TRBV11-2 with TRBJ1-3, with 7 bases fitting TRBD1. V shed 1 base, J shed 3 bases, and the junction held 6 bases outside the gene matches. The CDR3 has 16 amino acids. Germline V gene lookup returns CDR1 SGHAT and CDR2 FQNNGV. CDR3 sequence reads: CASSLGLGGFGNTIYF. The CDR3, as DNA: TGTGCCAGCAGCTTAGGATTAGGGGGCTTTGGAAACACCATATATTTT.

The chain is built from TRBV7-9 and TRBJ1-2; 7 bases agree with TRBD1. The CDR3 consists of 15 residues. In germline, CDR1 is SEHNR, CDR2 FQNEAQ (reference sequence). The V and J ends lost 1 base and 2 bases, in that order; junction bases with no gene match: 4. CDR3 in DNA: TGTGCCAGCAGCTTAGACCGACAGGGAAACTATGGCTACACCTTC. Its translation: CASSLDRQGNYGYTF.

The genes are TRBV6-1 and TRBJ1-1; no definite D call. The CDR3 consists of 13 residues. The germline gives CDR1 MNHNS, CDR2 SASEGT. With 6 bases removed from V and 3 bases from J, the gap between germline ends came to 11 bases. The CDR3 spells CASREEMYTEAFF. The DNA for the CDR3 is TGTGCCAGCAGGGAGGAGATGTACACTGAAGCTTTCTTT.

The V call is TRBV5-1, the J call TRBJ2-2; possible D gene TRBD1, 5 bases. There are 15 residues in the CDR3. Germline-derived CDR1 and CDR2 are SGHRS and YFSETQ. The V end was cut by 5 bases, the J end by 3 bases, with 14 bases between. The CDR3 nucleotides read TGCGCCAGCAGTTCCCAACCCAGGGACACCGGGGAGCTGTTTTTT. It translates to CASSSQPRDTGELFF.

The chain uses TRBV21-1 and TRBJ2-4; TRBD2 was called by the table and not checked on the DNA. TRBV21-1 is labeled a pseudogene. CDR3 length: 19 residues. The CDR3 DNA reads as TGTGCCAGCAGCAGACGAGCAGCCCTCGGGGAGAGCACAAAAAACATTCAGTACTTC. This gives the protein CASSRRAALGESTKNIQYF.

J is TRBJ1-1 and V is TRBV6-5; 8 bases are shared with TRBD1. V shed 10 bases and J 4 bases; nucleotides not matched to a gene: 8. Germline V gives CDR1 MNHEY, CDR2 SVGAGI. The CDR3 runs 13 residues. The CDR3 DNA is TGTGCCACCGGACAGGGTTCCATCACTGAAGCTTTCTTT. This gives the protein CATGQGSITEAFF.

V usage is TRBV27 and J usage is TRBJ1-4; 8 bases are shared with TRBD1. V trimming: 5 bases; J trimming: 6 bases; junction bases outside the gene matches: 8. Germline V gene lookup returns CDR1 MNHEY and CDR2 SMNVEV (reference sequence). The CDR3 runs 15 residues. The CDR3 bases are TGTGCCAGCAGTCCATCAGGGGGCGCGTATGAAAAACTGTTTTTT. Protein product: CASSPSGGAYEKLFF.

This chain uses TRBV30 with TRBJ2-5; tentatively, D is TRBD1 (5 bases). The CDR3 is 15 amino acids. Germline V gene sequence: CDR1 GTSNPN, CDR2 SVGIG (reference sequence). With 2 bases removed from V and 5 bases from J, the gap between germline ends came to 18 bases. In DNA, the CDR3 is TGTGCCTGGAGTTTCTTTCAGGGTATCAGGGAGACCCAGTACTTC. Amino acid sequence: CAWSFFQGIRETQYF.

The chain uses TRBV18 and TRBJ1-1, with D tentatively TRBD1 (6 bases). Per the germline V gene, CDR1 is KGHSH and CDR2 is LQKENI. V lost 3 bases, J lost 0 bases, and 14 bases lay in between. CDR3 length: 16 amino acids. CDR3 loop: CASSPTRGGLNTEAFF. CDR3 bases: TGTGCCAGCTCACCTACACGGGGGGGGCTGAACACTGAAGCTTTCTTT.

V gene TRBV29-1 combines with J gene TRBJ2-6; tentative D call: TRBD1 (7 bases). Germline CDR1 is SQVTM and CDR2 is ANQGSEA. The CDR3 covers 17 residues. V was shortened by 7 bases and J by 0 bases, with 19 bases between the two germline ends. Here the CDR3 DNA reads TGCAGCGGGGGGGACAGCTACTCCCCCTCTGGGGCCAACGTCCTGACTTTC. Translation: CSGGDSYSPSGANVLTF.